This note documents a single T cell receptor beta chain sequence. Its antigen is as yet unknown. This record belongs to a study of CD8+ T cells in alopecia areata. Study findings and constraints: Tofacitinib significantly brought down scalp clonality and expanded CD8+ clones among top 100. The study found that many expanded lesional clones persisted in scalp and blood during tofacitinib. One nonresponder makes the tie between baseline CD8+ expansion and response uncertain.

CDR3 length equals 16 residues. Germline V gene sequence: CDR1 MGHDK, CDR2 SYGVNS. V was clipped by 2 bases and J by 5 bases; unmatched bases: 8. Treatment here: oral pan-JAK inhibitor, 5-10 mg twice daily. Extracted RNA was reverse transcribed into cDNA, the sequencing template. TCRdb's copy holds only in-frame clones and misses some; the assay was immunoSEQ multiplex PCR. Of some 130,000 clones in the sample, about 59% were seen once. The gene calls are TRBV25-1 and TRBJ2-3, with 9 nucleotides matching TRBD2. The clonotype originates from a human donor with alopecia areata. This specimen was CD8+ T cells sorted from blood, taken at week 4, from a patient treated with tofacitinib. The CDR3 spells CASSEHRTSDGDTQYF. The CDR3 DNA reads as TGTGCCAGCAGTGAACATAGGACTAGCGATGGAGATACGCAGTATTTT.